The 21 T cell receptor beta chains in this list originate from one sample, sequenced in a study of CD8 T cells in ankylosing spondylitis. TCRdb fed the 5' RACE reads into MiXCR, producing one record per CDR3 protein. This sample has some 330,000 distinct CDR3 sequences, with 6.5% to 10% found just once. Overall study findings and caveats: A TCR beta motif of several highly homologous variants seemed to mark ankylosing spondylitis blood.

Their antigens remain unidentified. Input material: blood, either unsorted or a sorted T cell fraction (not recorded which). The origin of the receptors is a male donor with ankylosing spondylitis.

This clonotype was observed many times. The chain employs TRBV29-1 and TRBJ2-3; D is possibly TRBD1 or TRBD2 (6 bases each). The ends were cut back, 6 bases at V and 0 bases at J, with 22 bases in the middle. The CDR3 spans 17 residues. From germline, CDR1 is SQVTM and CDR2 ANQGSEA. The CDR3, as DNA: TGCAGCGTCACCCCAGGGGACTTCACGGTTAGCACAGATACGCAGTATTTT. It specifies CSVTPGDFTVSTDTQYF.

V gene TRBV18 combines with J gene TRBJ2-2, with TRBD2 identical over 9 bases. Germline CDR1 and CDR2: KGHSH and LQKENI. The V and J ends lost 2 bases and 4 bases, in that order; junction bases with no gene match: 5. This CDR3 spans 16 amino acids. Written as DNA, the CDR3 is TGTGCCAGCTCACCAATGAGCGGGAGGTCCACCGGGGAGCTGTTTTTT. The encoded protein is CASSPMSGRSTGELFF.

This clonotype was picked up many times. V and J are TRBV29-1 and TRBJ2-6; possibly TRBD2 for D (6 bases). Germline CDR1 reads SQVTM; CDR2 reads ANQGSEA. This CDR3 has 14 residues. Deletions cut 2 bases from V and 3 bases from J, with 8 bases between. This CDR3 reads CSVELGGGANVLTF. The CDR3 DNA sequence: TGCAGCGTTGAACTGGGAGGTGGGGCCAACGTCCTGACTTTC.

This clonotype was counted ten times or more. V gene TRBV20-1 combines with J gene TRBJ2-1; 11 bases match TRBD2. This CDR3 is 13 amino acids long. The V gene end was trimmed by 5 bases and the J gene end by 9 bases; junction bases not matched to a gene: 6. Germline V gene lookup returns CDR1 DFQATT and CDR2 SNEGSKA (reference sequence). The CDR3 sequence: CSAGNSGRAEQFF. Here the CDR3 DNA reads TGCAGTGCTGGAAATAGCGGGAGGGCTGAGCAGTTCTTC.

The chain has TRBV10-3 and TRBJ2-1; 7 nucleotides align to TRBD2. The length of the CDR3 is 13 residues. V lost 2 bases to trimming and J lost 9 bases; unmatched junction nucleotides: 4. CDR1 ENHRY and CDR2 SYGVKD come from the germline V gene. The chain's CDR3 is CAISELGGSEQFF. The DNA of the CDR3 is TGTGCCATCAGTGAGCTCGGGGGGTCTGAGCAGTTCTTC.

This sequence joins TRBV7-9 and TRBJ1-2; no clear D gene. Germline lookup yields CDR1 SEHNR and CDR2 FQNEAQ (reference sequence). The V end was cut by 0 bases, the J end by 4 bases, with 15 bases between. There are 16 residues in the CDR3. The chain's CDR3 is CASSLAYGESAYGYTF. In nucleotides, the CDR3 is TGTGCCAGCAGCTTAGCGTACGGGGAGTCGGCCTATGGCTACACCTTC.

This clonotype was recorded many times. The rearrangement uses TRBV29-1 and TRBJ2-7; 10 positions agree with TRBD2. The junction had 6 bases not matched to a gene; V was cut back by 5 bases and J by 2 bases. The CDR3 has 14 amino acids. CDR1 is SQVTM and CDR2 is ANQGSEA in the germline V gene. CDR3 in amino acids: CSVLGLAETYEQYF. DNA of the CDR3: TGCAGCGTTCTCGGACTAGCGGAGACCTACGAGCAGTACTTC.

This rearrangement joins TRBV9 to TRBJ2-2, with 12 bases fitting TRBD2. This CDR3 is built from 16 residues. Trimming removed 5 bases from V and 5 bases from J; junction bases left unmatched: 7. Germline V gives CDR1 SGDLS, CDR2 YYNGEE. Here the CDR3 DNA reads TGTGCCAGCAGACCCGGAGGACTAGCGGGAACCGGGGAGCTGTTTTTT. Its protein product is CASRPGGLAGTGELFF.

This clonotype has only a few counts. This sequence joins TRBV3-1 and TRBJ1-2; D remains ambiguous. Trimming pared 4 bases from V and 4 bases from J, leaving 10 bases between. The CDR3 totals 13 residues. In germline, CDR1 is LGHDT, CDR2 YNNKEL (reference sequence). The CDR3 loop is CASSPEVPYGYTF. Written as DNA, the CDR3 is TGTGCCAGCAGCCCGGAGGTACCCTATGGCTACACCTTC.

The CDR3 region has the DNA TGCGCCAGCAGCCAGGCCCCAAGGGAGGGAGATCAGCCCCAGCATTTT. Its translation: CASSQAPREGDQPQHF. This chain connects TRBV4-1 to TRBJ1-5; D is unresolved. CDR1 is MGHRA and CDR2 is YSYEKL in the germline V gene. Trimming shortened V by 3 bases and J by 5 bases, and 17 bases separated the two germline ends. The CDR3 consists of 16 residues.

In this sample, this clonotype turned up many times. The rearrangement links TRBV24-1 to TRBJ2-5; 12 bases map to TRBD1. The CDR3 extends over 17 amino acids. From germline, CDR1 is KGHDR and CDR2 SFDVKD. J lost 0 bases, V lost 6 bases, and 7 bases had no gene match. CDR3 sequence: CATSKPGQGADQETQYF. CDR3 in DNA: TGTGCCACCAGTAAACCGGGACAGGGGGCCGACCAAGAGACCCAGTACTTC.

This clonotype was seen only a few times. J is TRBJ2-3 and V is TRBV4-1, with D possibly TRBD1 on 6 matching bases. CDR1 is MGHRA, CDR2 YSYEKL, per germline. The CDR3 is 13 residues long. Trimming removed 1 base from V and 6 bases from J, with 8 bases in between. This CDR3 reads CASSQAGGDTQYF. The CDR3 DNA follows: TGCGCCAGCAGCCAAGCTGGGGGCGATACGCAGTATTTT.

For the CDR3, the DNA is TGTGCCAGCAGTTTTGGACAGTGGGATACTGAAGCTTTCTTT. It yields the protein CASSFGQWDTEAFF. This chain connects TRBV12-3 or TRBV12-4 to TRBJ1-1, with D tentatively TRBD1 (6 bases). The CDR3 contains 14 residues. V was clipped by 3 bases and J by 5 bases, with 13 bases between them.

This clonotype was counted between two and nine times. This chain links TRBV5-1 with TRBJ2-7; 8 positions match TRBD1. The CDR3 consists of 13 residues. Trimming removed 5 bases from V and 3 bases from J; junction bases left unmatched: 4. Germline V lookup: CDR1 SGHRS, CDR2 YFSETQ. This CDR3 is CASRSGTGYEQYF. As DNA, the CDR3 is TGCGCCAGCAGGTCCGGGACAGGCTACGAGCAGTACTTC.

This clonotype was counted at least ten times. The rearrangement joins TRBV4-1 to TRBJ2-7; the D gene is possibly TRBD2 (6 bases). Trimming pared 0 bases from V and 5 bases from J, leaving 8 bases between. Germline CDR1 MGHRA, CDR2 YSYEKL. The CDR3 is made up of 13 amino acids. CDR3 residues: CASSQDGGNEQYF. The CDR3 DNA is TGCGCCAGCAGCCAAGATGGGGGGAACGAGCAGTACTTC.

This clonotype was counted ten times or more. The genes are TRBV9 and TRBJ2-2, with TRBD1 matching 7 bases. The CDR3 has 14 amino acids. Germline loops: CDR1 SGDLS, CDR2 YYNGEE. V trimming: 4 bases; J trimming: 7 bases; junction bases outside the gene matches: 7. The CDR3, as DNA: TGTGCCAGCAGCTTAAGACAGGGCATCGGGGAGCTGTTTTTT. Protein: CASSLRQGIGELFF.

This clonotype was detected only a few times. The chain employs TRBV7-2 and TRBJ2-3; 8 bases match TRBD1. Germline V gene data show CDR1 as SGHTA and CDR2 as FQGNSA. V lost 6 bases, J lost 0 bases, and 5 bases stayed unmatched. This CDR3 has 15 amino acids. Here the CDR3 DNA reads TGTGCCAGCAGTCGACAGGGGTCTAGCACAGATACGCAGTATTTT. It specifies CASSRQGSSTDTQYF.

In this sample, this clonotype turned up a few times. This chain uses TRBV5-1 with TRBJ2-3, with a possible D match to TRBD1 (6 bases). Germline CDR1 is SGHRS and CDR2 is YFSETQ. V dropped 4 bases and J dropped 3 bases, with 12 bases sitting between them. CDR3 size: 14 residues. This CDR3 reads CASSRDIQTDTQYF. In DNA form, the CDR3 reads TGCGCCAGCAGCCGGGACATTCAGACAGATACGCAGTATTTT.

This chain links TRBV25-1 with TRBJ2-2, with 10 nucleotides matching TRBD1. Trimming took 4 bases from V and 4 from J; bases not matched to a gene: 3. The germline V gene encodes CDR1 MGHDK and CDR2 SYGVNS. There are 15 residues in the CDR3. CDR3 sequence: CASSGQGARTGELFF. Written as DNA, the CDR3 is TGTGCCAGCAGTGGACAGGGGGCGCGCACCGGGGAGCTGTTTTTT.

The table lists this clonotype with a few counts. The chain links TRBV7-9 to TRBJ1-1; D possibly corresponds to TRBD1 (6 bases). The V end was cut by 1 base, the J end by 10 bases, with 16 bases between. This CDR3 spans 14 amino acids. The germline V gene encodes CDR1 SEHNR and CDR2 FQNEAQ (reference sequence). The CDR3 protein is CASSLGAGEAVAFF. As DNA, the CDR3 is TGTGCCAGCAGCTTAGGAGCAGGGGAGGCAGTAGCTTTCTTT.

The rearrangement joins TRBV5-6 to TRBJ2-5, with 8 nucleotides matching TRBD2. The CDR3 extends over 16 amino acids. Trimming removed 3 bases from V and 5 bases from J; junction bases left unmatched: 12. Germline CDR1 SGHDT, CDR2 YYEEEE. The CDR3 DNA is TGTGCCAGCAGCTCATTGAGTCTGCGGGAGGCCGAGACCCAGTACTTC. It translates to CASSSLSLREAETQYF.